These T cell receptor beta chains were read from a single sample in a study of blood T cell repertoires in COVID-19. TCRdb's table, derived via immunoSEQ multiplex PCR, lists solely in-frame clones and lacks some. The data hold about 160,000 clones, with 75% to 85% observed a single time. The sample was PBMCs or T cells enriched from blood (not recorded which). These TCRs come from a woman aged 55-75 years who had recovered from COVID-19. CDR3s include the opening cysteine and the closing phenylalanine or tryptophan. The D gene is left open where the match is weak. Only some rows state a clone size, as once, few, many or a class for expanded clones.

D gene,J gene,V gene,clone size,CDR3 protein,CDR3 DNA
TRBD1,TRBJ2-2,TRBV5-4,many,CASSLDRGGGELFF,TGTGCCAGCAGCTTGGACAGGGGCGGTGGGGAGCTGTTTTTT
.,TRBJ2-5,TRBV30,.,CAWSTGYPETQYF,TGTGCCTGGAGTACAGGGTACCCAGAGACCCAGTACTTC
TRBD2,TRBJ2-3,TRBV9,.,CASSGGTSLTSLYTQYF,TGTGCCAGCAGCGGTGGGACTAGCCTCACGAGTCTATATACGCAGTATTTT
TRBD1,TRBJ1-6,TRBV6-4,.,CASSDTGAGGRNSPLHF,TGTGCCAGCAGTGACACGGGGGCAGGGGGTAGGAATTCACCCCTCCACTTT
TRBD2,TRBJ2-5,TRBV3-1/TRBV3-2,.,CASSQGVVRGGQETQYF,TGTGCCAGCAGCCAAGGGGTGGTGCGGGGGGGCCAAGAGACCCAGTACTTC
TRBD2,TRBJ2-3,TRBV6-4,.,CASSMGLAGAGDTQYF,TGTGCCAGCAGTATGGGACTAGCGGGGGCAGGAGATACGCAGTATTTT
.,TRBJ1-3,TRBV30,few,CAWSPQWSGNTIYF,TGTGCCTGGAGTCCCCAGTGGTCTGGAAACACCATATATTTT
TRBD1,TRBJ2-3,TRBV3-1/TRBV3-2,few,CASSQPGQGLDTQYF,TGTGCCAGCAGCCAGCCGGGACAGGGGTTAGATACGCAGTATTTT
.,TRBJ2-7,TRBV18,.,CASSNIFSQQGESSYEQYF,TGTGCCAGCTCAAACATATTCAGCCAACAGGGCGAATCCTCCTACGAGCAGTACTTC
TRBD1,TRBJ2-1,TRBV30,.,CAWSVLSEGAMQFF,TGTGCCTGGAGTGTACTTTCCGAGGGGGCGATGCAGTTCTTC
TRBD1,TRBJ1-4,TRBV18,.,CASSQGQPSSNEKLFF,TGTGCCAGCTCTCAGGGACAGCCTTCGAGTAATGAAAAACTGTTTTTT
TRBD2,TRBJ2-1,TRBV19,.,CASRAGGSESNEQFF,TGTGCCAGTAGGGCGGGGGGGTCTGAGTCGAATGAGCAGTTCTTC
.,TRBJ2-1,TRBV7-9,.,CASSHPRVLGGNEQFF,TGTGCCAGCAGTCACCCACGGGTCCTAGGGGGCAATGAGCAGTTCTTC